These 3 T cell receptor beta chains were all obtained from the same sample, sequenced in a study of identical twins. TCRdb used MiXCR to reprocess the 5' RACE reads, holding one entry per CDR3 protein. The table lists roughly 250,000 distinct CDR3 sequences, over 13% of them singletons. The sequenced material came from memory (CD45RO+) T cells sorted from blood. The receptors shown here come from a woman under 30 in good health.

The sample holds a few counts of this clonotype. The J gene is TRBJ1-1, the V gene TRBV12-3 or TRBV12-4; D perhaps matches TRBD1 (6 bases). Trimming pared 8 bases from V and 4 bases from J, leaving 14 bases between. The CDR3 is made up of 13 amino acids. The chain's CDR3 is CASCRGGGTEAFF. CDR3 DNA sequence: TGTGCCAGCTGCAGGGGTGGCGGCACTGAAGCTTTCTTT.

CDR3 sequence (DNA): TGCGCCAGCAGCACAGCCGGGACTAGCGGGAGTGAGCAGTACTTC. Amino acids: CASSTAGTSGSEQYF. The genes are TRBV5-1 and TRBJ2-7, with 14 nucleotides matching TRBD2. The CDR3 covers 15 residues. Germline V gene data show CDR1 as SGHRS and CDR2 as YFSETQ. V lost 4 bases and J lost 7; bases outside the gene matches: 7.

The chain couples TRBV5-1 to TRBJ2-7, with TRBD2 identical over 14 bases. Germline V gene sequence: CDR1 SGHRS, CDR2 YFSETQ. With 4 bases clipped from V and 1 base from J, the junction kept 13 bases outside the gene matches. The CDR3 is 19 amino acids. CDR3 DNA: TGCGCCAGCAGCCCTAAAGTCCCGGGACTAGCGGGGGTATCCTACGAGCAGTACTTC. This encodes CASSPKVPGLAGVSYEQYF. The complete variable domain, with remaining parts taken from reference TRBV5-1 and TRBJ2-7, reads KAGVTQTPRYLIKTRGQQVTLSCSPISGHRSVSWYQQTPGQGLQFLFEYFSETQRNKGNFPGRFSGRQFSNSRSEMNVSTLELGDSALYLCASSPKVPGLAGVSYEQYFGPGTRLTVT.